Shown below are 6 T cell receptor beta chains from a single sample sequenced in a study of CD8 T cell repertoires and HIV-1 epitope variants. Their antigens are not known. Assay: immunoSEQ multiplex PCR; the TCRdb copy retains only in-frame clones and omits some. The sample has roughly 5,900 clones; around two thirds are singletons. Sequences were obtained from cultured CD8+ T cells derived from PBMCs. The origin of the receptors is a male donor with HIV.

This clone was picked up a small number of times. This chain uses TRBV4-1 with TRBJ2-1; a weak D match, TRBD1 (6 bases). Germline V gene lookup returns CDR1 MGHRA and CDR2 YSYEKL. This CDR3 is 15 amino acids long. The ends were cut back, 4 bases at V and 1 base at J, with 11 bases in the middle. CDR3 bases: TGCGCCAGCAGCCGCTCTCAGGGGTCCTACAATGAGCAGTTCTTC. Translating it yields CASSRSQGSYNEQFF.

CDR3 nucleotide sequence: TGTGCCACCAGCAGAGATCGGACAGAGTCCTTTTACAATGAGCAGTTCTTC. Translating gives CATSRDRTESFYNEQFF. The V and J genes are TRBV15 and TRBJ2-1, with D perhaps matching TRBD1 (6 bases). CDR3 length: 17 amino acids. The germline CDR1 and CDR2 sequences are LNHNV and YYDKDF (reference sequence). V shed 0 bases and J shed 4 bases, with 16 bases lying between them.

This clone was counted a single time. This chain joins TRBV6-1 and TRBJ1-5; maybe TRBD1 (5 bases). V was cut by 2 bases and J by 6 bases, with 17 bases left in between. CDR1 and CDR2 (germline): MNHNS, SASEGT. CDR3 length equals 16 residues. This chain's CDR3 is CASSEYLGQGVQPQHF. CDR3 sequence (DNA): TGTGCCAGCAGTGAATATCTTGGGCAGGGTGTTCAGCCCCAGCATTTT.

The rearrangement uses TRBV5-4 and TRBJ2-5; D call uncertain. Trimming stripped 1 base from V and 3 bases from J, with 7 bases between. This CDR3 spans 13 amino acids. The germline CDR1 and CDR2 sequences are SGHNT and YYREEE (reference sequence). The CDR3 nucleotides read TGTGCCAGCAGCTTGTTGGTGGAAGAGACCCAGTACTTC. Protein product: CASSLLVEETQYF.

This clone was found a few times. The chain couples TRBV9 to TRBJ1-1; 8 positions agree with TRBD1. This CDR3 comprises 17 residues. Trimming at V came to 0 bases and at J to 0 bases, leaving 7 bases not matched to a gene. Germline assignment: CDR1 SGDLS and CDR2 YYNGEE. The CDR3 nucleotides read TGTGCCAGCAGCGTAGCTACTCCGGGACAGGTGAACACTGAAGCTTTCTTT. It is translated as CASSVATPGQVNTEAFF.

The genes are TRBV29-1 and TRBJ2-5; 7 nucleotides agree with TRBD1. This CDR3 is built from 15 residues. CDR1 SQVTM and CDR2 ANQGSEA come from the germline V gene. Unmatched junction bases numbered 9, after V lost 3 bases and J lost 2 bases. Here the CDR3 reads CSVDEQGTGQETQYF. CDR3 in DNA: TGCAGCGTTGACGAACAGGGGACGGGTCAAGAGACCCAGTACTTC.